This T cell receptor (beta chain) was captured by sequencing in a study of radiation and T cells in renal cell carcinoma. The repertoire was sequenced with immunoSEQ multiplex PCR; TCRdb's copy has only in-frame clones and lacks some. The sample consists of more than 100,000 clones, around 89% of them appearing once. Time point described: blood 2 weeks post-SBRT. Described treatment: 15 Gy SBRT to primary tumor, nephrectomy 4 weeks later. Blood was sampled at baseline, 2 weeks and 4 weeks after SBRT. The patient's renal cell carcinoma had clear cell pathology. About this clone: Its antigen remains unknown.

General study findings and limits: Pretreatment tumor biopsies were lacking, so baseline clonotypes are unknown.

The clonotype comes from a woman in her 70s with renal cell carcinoma. Sample: blood, taken from a patient whose treatment included radiotherapy and nephrectomy.

The CDR3 nucleotides are TGTGCCAGCAGCACGGGACAGGGAAACTACGAGCAGTACTTC. Its protein is CASSTGQGNYEQYF. The V and J genes are TRBV11-2 and TRBJ2-7; the match to TRBD1 covers 9 bases. CDR1 SGHAT and CDR2 FQNNGV come from the germline V gene. The CDR3 is made up of 14 amino acids. V dropped 5 bases and J dropped 3; count of bases not matched to a gene: 5.